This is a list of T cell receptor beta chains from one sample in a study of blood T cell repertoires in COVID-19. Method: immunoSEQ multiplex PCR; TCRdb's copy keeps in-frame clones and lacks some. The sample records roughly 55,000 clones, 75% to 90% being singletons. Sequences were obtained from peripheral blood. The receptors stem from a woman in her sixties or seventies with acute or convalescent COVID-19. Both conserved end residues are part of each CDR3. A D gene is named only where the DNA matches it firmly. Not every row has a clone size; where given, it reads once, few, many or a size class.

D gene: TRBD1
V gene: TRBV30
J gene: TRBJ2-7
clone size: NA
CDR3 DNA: TGTGCCTGGACAGGGGGAGCCTACGAGCAGTACTTC
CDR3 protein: CAWTGGAYEQYF

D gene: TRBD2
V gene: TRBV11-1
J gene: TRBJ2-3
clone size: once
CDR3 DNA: TGTGCCAGCAGCTTAGAAGCGGGAGGGCCGACAGATACGCAGTATTTT
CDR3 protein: CASSLEAGGPTDTQYF

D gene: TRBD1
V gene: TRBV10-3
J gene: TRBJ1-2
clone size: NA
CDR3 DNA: TGTGCCATCAGTGAGTTAGGGACAGGGAACACGTTAGCTAACTATGGCTACACCTTC
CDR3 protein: CAISELGTGNTLANYGYTF

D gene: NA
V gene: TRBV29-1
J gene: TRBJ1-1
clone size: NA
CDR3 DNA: TGCAGCGTTGACAGGGTGGTCACTGAAGCTTTCTTT
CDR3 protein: CSVDRVVTEAFF

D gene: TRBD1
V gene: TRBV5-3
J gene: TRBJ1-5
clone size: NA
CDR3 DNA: TGTGCCAGAGGGGAACAGGGGCCTAGCAATCAGCCCCAGCATTTT
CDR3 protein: CARGEQGPSNQPQHF

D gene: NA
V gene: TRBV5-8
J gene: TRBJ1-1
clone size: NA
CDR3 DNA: TGTGCCAGCAACCATCGTGGGGGGGCCAGGGGTGGCACTGAAGCTTTCTTT
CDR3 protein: CASNHRGGARGGTEAFF

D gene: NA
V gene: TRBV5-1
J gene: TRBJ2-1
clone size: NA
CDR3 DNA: TGCGCCAGCAGCCCGGAACTAGTCCCGCAGCAGTTCTTC
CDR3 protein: CASSPELVPQQFF

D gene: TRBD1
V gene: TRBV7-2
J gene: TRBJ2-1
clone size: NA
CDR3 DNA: TGTGCCAGCAGCTTAGATCGGTTCCGACAGGGAACCCCTGTGCAGTTCTTC
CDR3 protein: CASSLDRFRQGTPVQFF

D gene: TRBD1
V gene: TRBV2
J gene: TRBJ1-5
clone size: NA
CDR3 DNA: TGTGCCAGCAGGACCTCGTTTACAGGGGGGAATCAGCCCCAGCATTTT
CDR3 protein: CASRTSFTGGNQPQHF

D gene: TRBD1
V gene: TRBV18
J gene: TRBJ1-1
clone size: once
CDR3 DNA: TGCGCCAGCTCACCACAAAAGGGGGCTAACACTGAAGCTTTCTTT
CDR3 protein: CASSPQKGANTEAFF

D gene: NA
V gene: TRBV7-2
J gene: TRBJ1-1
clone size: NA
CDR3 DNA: TGTGCCAGCAGCTTAGCCGCGGCTACGAACACTGAAGCTTTCTTT
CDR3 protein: CASSLAAATNTEAFF

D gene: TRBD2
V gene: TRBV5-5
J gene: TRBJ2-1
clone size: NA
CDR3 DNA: TGTGCCAGCAGCTTGTTAGCGGGGGCTAGGAATGAGCAGTTCTTC
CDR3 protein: CASSLLAGARNEQFF

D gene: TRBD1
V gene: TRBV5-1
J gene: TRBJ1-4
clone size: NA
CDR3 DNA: TGCGCCAGCAACGGACAGGGTTGGAGGGCTAATGAAAAACTGTTTTTT
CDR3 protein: CASNGQGWRANEKLFF

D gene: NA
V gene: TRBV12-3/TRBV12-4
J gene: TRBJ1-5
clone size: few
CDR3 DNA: TGTGCCAGCACCCGAGGTGGCAATCAGCCCCAGCATTTT
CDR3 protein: CASTRGGNQPQHF

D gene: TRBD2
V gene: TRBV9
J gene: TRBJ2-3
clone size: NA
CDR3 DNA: TGTGCCAGCAGCGCCGGACTAGCGGCACTCACAGATACGCAGTATTTT
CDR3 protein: CASSAGLAALTDTQYF

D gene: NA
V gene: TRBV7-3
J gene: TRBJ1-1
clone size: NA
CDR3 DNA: TGTGCCAGCAGCCCGTCGGGTCAAGAAGCTTTCTTT
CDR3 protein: CASSPSGQEAFF

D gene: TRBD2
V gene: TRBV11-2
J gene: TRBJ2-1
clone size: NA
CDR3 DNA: TGTGCCAGCAGCATCCACGGGACTAGCGGGATCAATGAGCAGTTCTTC
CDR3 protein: CASSIHGTSGINEQFF

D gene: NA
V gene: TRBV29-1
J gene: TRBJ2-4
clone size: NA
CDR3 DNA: TGCAGCGTTAGAGCTTATTCAGGGGCCGAAAACATTCAGTACTTC
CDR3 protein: CSVRAYSGAENIQYF

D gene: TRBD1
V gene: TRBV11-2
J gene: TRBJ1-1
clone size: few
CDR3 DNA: TGTGCCAGCAGCAACCCACAGGGGAGAGCTTTCTTT
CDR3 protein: CASSNPQGRAFF

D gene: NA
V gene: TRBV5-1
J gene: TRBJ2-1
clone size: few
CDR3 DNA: TGCGCCAGCAGCTCCCCCGCGCCGCGCGGGGGCCTTTCCTACAATGAGCAGTTCTTC
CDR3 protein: CASSSPAPRGGLSYNEQFF

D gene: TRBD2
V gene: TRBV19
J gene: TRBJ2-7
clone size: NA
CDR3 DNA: TGTGCCAGTAGTTCGAGGGGACTAGCGGGAGTCGAGCAGTACTTC
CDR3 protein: CASSSRGLAGVEQYF

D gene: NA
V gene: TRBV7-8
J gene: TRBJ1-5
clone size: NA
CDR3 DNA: TGTGCCAGCAGCTTAGTAGCATCCCGAGGCAATCAGCCCCAGCATTTT
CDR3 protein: CASSLVASRGNQPQHF

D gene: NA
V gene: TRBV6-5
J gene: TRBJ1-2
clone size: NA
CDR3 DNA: TGTGCCAGCACTCTCGGAGAGGGCAGGAACTATGGCTACACCTTC
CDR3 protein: CASTLGEGRNYGYTF

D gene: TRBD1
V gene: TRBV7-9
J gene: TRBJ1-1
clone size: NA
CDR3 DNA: TGTGCCAGCAGCTCCCGACAGGGGGCCAATACTGAAGCTTTCTTT
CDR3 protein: CASSSRQGANTEAFF

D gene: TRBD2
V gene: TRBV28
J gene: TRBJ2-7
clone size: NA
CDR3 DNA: TGTGCCAGCAGTTTAACTAGCGGAGGGGAGCAGTACTTC
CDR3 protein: CASSLTSGGEQYF

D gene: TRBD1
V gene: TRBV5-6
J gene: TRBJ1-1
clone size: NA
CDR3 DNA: TGTGCCAGCAGCACAAAGGACAGGGTGGCCCGAGCTTTCTTT
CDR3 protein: CASSTKDRVARAFF

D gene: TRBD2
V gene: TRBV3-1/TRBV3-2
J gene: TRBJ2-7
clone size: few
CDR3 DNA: TGTGCCAGCAGCCAAGGGACTAGAACATACGAGCAGTACTTC
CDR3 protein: CASSQGTRTYEQYF

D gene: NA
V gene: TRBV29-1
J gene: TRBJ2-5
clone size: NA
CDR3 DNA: TGCAGCGTTGAATCCCTGGAGACCCAGTACTTC
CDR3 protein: CSVESLETQYF

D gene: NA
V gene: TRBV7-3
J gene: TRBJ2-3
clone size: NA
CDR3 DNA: TGTGCCAGCAGCCGCGGGACAGAGAACACAGATACGCAGTATTTT
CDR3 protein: CASSRGTENTDTQYF

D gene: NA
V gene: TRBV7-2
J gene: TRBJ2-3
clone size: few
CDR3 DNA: TGTGCCAGCAGCTTGCTAGCTGGGTCAGATACGCAGTATTTT
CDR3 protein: CASSLLAGSDTQYF

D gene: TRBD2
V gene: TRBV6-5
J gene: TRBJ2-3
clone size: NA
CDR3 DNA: TGTGCCAGCAGTTACGCGGGGGGCTCGGATACGCAGTATTTT
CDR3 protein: CASSYAGGSDTQYF

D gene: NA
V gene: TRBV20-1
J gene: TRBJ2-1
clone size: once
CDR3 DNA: TGCAGTGCTAGTGCGAGTATCAAGAATGAGCAGTTCTTC
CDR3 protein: CSASASIKNEQFF

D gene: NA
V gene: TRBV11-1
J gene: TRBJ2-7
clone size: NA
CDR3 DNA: TGTGCCAGCAGCTTAGCTGGGGGGGGCGAGCTCGAGAAGTACTTC
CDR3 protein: CASSLAGGGELEKYF

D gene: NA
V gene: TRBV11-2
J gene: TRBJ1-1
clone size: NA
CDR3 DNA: TGTGCCAGCAGCTTAGGGGCCTCAAGCACTGAAGCTTTCTTT
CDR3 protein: CASSLGASSTEAFF

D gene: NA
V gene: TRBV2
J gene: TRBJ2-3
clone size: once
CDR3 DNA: TGTGCCAGCAGGGAGAACTTCGTCGATACGCAGTATTTT
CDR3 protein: CASRENFVDTQYF

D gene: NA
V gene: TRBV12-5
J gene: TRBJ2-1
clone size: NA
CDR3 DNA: TGTGCTAGTGAGCAGGACTCCATCAATGAGCAGTTCTTC
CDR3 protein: CASEQDSINEQFF

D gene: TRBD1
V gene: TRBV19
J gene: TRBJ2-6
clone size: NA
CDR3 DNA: TGTGCCAGTAGTCCGACAGGGAACGGTGCTGGGGCCAACGTCCTGACTTTC
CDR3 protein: CASSPTGNGAGANVLTF

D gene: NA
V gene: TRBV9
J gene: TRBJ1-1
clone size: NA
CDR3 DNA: TGTGCCAGCAGCGTAGTGGGGCAGAACGTTGAAGCTTTCTTT
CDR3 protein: CASSVVGQNVEAFF

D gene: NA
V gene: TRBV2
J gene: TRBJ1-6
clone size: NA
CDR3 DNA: TGTGCCAGCAGCTCGAATTCACCCCTCCACTTT
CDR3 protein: CASSSNSPLHF

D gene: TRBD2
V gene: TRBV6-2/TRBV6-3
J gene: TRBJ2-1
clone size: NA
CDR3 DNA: TGTGCCAGCAGTTCCCGAACTAGCGGGAGCTCCTACAATGAGCAGTTCTTC
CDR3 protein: CASSSRTSGSSYNEQFF

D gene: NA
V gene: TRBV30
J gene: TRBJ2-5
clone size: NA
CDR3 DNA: TGTGCCTGGAGTCAGGTTTTCAGACAGCAAGAGACCCAGTACTTC
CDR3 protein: CAWSQVFRQQETQYF

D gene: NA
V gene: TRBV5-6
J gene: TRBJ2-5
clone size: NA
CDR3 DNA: TGTGCCAGCAGCTTGGGGACTCCCCAAGAGACCCAGTACTTC
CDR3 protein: CASSLGTPQETQYF

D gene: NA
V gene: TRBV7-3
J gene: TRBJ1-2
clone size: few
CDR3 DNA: TGTGCCAGCAGCAATCTACAGGCTTTCAACTATGGCTACACCTTC
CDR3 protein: CASSNLQAFNYGYTF

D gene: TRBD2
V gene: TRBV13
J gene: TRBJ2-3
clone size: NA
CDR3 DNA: TGTGCCAGCAGCTTAGGGATTCAAGGGTTCGGGGGGAGCACAGATACGCAGTATTTT
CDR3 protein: CASSLGIQGFGGSTDTQYF

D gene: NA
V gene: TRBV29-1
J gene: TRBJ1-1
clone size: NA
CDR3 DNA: TGCAGCGTTGCGGAGAGGACTGAAGCTTTCTTT
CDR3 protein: CSVAERTEAFF

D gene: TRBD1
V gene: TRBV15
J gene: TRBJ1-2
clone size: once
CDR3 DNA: TGTGCCACCAGCATCAGGCAGGGGGGTCTCTATGGCTACACCTTC
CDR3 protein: CATSIRQGGLYGYTF